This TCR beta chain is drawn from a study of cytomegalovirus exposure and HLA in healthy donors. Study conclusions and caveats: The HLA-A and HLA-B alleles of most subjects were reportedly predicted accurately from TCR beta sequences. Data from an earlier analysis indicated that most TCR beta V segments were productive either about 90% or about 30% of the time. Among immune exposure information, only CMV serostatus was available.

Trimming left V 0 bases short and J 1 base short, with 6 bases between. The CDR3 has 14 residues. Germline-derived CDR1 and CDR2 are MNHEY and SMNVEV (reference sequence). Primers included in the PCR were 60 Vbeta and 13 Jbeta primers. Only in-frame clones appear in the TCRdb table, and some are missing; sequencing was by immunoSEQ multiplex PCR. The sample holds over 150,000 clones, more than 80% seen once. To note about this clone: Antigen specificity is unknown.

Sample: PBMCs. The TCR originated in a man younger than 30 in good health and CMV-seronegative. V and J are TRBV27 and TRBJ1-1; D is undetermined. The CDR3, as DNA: TGTGCCAGCAGTTTATCGGGCACGAACACTGAAGCTTTCTTT. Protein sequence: CASSLSGTNTEAFF.